Listed here are 19 T cell receptor beta chains from one sample, sequenced in a study of blood T cells in healthy people across ages. Sample-barcoded 5' priming and a J-beta primer mix drove a second PCR of roughly 6 to 12 cycles. TCRdb re-called the 5' RACE reads through MiXCR, storing one row per CDR3 protein. Found here are 1,800,000 or so distinct CDR3 sequences, 39% of them singletons; the top ten hold under 25%. Material: blood. The receptors stem from a human donor in good health.

V usage is TRBV10-3 and J usage is TRBJ1-2; no clear D gene. Trimming pared 0 bases from V and 6 bases from J, leaving 8 bases between. Germline CDR1 is ENHRY and CDR2 is SYGVKD. The CDR3 runs to 13 residues. CDR3 nucleotide sequence: TGTGCCATCAGTGAGTCGGTTACGGATGGCTACACCTTC. Translation: CAISESVTDGYTF.

This clonotype was counted a few times. The CDR3: CASSYIWTGTNEKLFF. DNA of the CDR3: TGTGCCAGCAGTTACATATGGACAGGGACTAATGAAAAACTGTTTTTT. The chain links TRBV6-5 to TRBJ1-4, with TRBD1 identical over 8 bases. This CDR3 has 16 amino acids. Unmatched junction bases numbered 4, after V lost 2 bases and J lost 2 bases. Germline loops: CDR1 MNHEY, CDR2 SVGAGI.

V usage is TRBV5-1 and J usage is TRBJ2-1; TRBD2 is a possible D gene (5 bases). Trimming removed 3 bases from V and 1 base from J, with 11 bases in between. The CDR3 length is 15 residues. Germline V CDR1 and CDR2: SGHRS, YFSETQ. The CDR3 protein is CASSSRDQSYNEQFF. In DNA form, the CDR3 reads TGCGCCAGCAGCTCCCGGGATCAATCCTACAATGAGCAGTTCTTC.

The V call is TRBV5-6, the J call TRBJ2-3; TRBD2 matches at 9 bases. Germline loops: CDR1 SGHDT, CDR2 YYEEEE. The CDR3 length is 17 residues. V lost 4 bases and J lost 0; bases outside the gene matches: 9. The CDR3 sequence: CASSGGLAGLSTDTQYF. The CDR3 coding sequence is TGTGCCAGCAGCGGTGGGCTAGCGGGGCTAAGCACAGATACGCAGTATTTT.

In its sample, this clonotype was seen a few times. The chain carries TRBV4-1 and TRBJ1-2; 8 positions agree with TRBD1. Germline CDR1 and CDR2: MGHRA and YSYEKL. The V and J ends lost 5 bases and 4 bases, in that order; junction bases with no gene match: 9. There are 15 residues in the CDR3. The CDR3 spells CASSIPTGALYGYTF. The CDR3 DNA sequence: TGCGCCAGCAGCATCCCGACAGGGGCACTCTATGGCTACACCTTC.

This chain connects TRBV12-3 or TRBV12-4 to TRBJ2-3; 14 nucleotides match TRBD2. The CDR3 is 19 residues long. V lost 5 bases and J lost 0; bases outside the gene matches: 10. This CDR3 reads CASSPDKGLAGESTDTQYF. CDR3 DNA sequence: TGTGCCAGCAGTCCCGACAAGGGACTAGCGGGGGAGAGCACAGATACGCAGTATTTT.

This chain uses TRBV11-2 with TRBJ1-2; possible D gene TRBD1, 5 bases. The germline gives CDR1 SGHAT, CDR2 FQNNGV. V lost 5 bases and J 3 bases, leaving 19 bases between the germline ends. This CDR3 spans 16 amino acids. The DNA of the CDR3 is TGTGCCAGCAGCCCTATCCGCCAGGGCGGGGACTATGGCTACACCTTC. Encoded protein: CASSPIRQGGDYGYTF.

In the case of this clonotype: Its ends do not fully match the called genes, so a read error is possible. This sequence joins TRBV20-1 and TRBJ1-6; maybe TRBD1 (5 bases). Germline CDR1 is DFQATT and CDR2 is SNEGSKA (reference sequence). The CDR3 loop spans 15 amino acids. CDR3 loop: CSARSSGTANSPLHF. In DNA form, the CDR3 reads TGCAGTGCTAGGTCGTCCGGGACGGCAAATTCGCCCCTCCACTTT.

This clonotype was seen more than once but under ten times. The chain is built from TRBV20-1 and TRBJ2-1; TRBD2 is a possible D gene (7 bases). This CDR3 is 14 amino acids long. The germline V and J ends were trimmed by 8 bases and 0 bases, with 14 bases remaining between them. The V gene's germline CDR1 is DFQATT and CDR2 SNEGSKA (reference sequence). The CDR3 is CSTAGANSYNEQFF. CDR3 nucleotide sequence: TGCAGTACTGCGGGGGCCAACTCCTACAATGAGCAGTTCTTC.

This clonotype has more than one count but fewer than ten. The chain is built from TRBV12-3 or TRBV12-4 and TRBJ2-7; D may match TRBD1 or TRBD2 (5 bases each). V was trimmed by 6 bases and J by 7 bases, leaving 10 bases between them. The length of the CDR3 is 11 residues. DNA of the CDR3: TGTGCCAGCAGGGGACCGGGGGAGCAGTACTTC. Translated: CASRGPGEQYF.

Only one count was recorded for this clonotype. This chain connects TRBV7-2 to TRBJ1-1; no clear D. Germline CDR1 SGHTA, CDR2 FQGNSA. The CDR3 runs 13 residues. V gave up 1 base and J gave up 3 bases, with 6 bases separating them. This CDR3 is CASSLVYDTEAFF. CDR3 nucleotides: TGTGCCAGCAGCTTAGTGTACGACACTGAAGCTTTCTTT.

With regard to this clonotype: Mismatch with germline at one junction end may stem from a read error. The genes are TRBV6-1 and TRBJ2-3, with a weak D call TRBD1 (6 bases). The V gene's germline CDR1 is MNHNS and CDR2 SASEGT. This CDR3 region has 13 residues. The CDR3 loop reads CACSEQQGDTQYF. The CDR3 nucleotides read TGTGCCTGCAGTGAACAACAGGGAGATACGCAGTATTTT.

Comments on this clonotype: Just one base apart from a much larger clone, this may be a read error. The rearrangement links TRBV5-1 to TRBJ1-2; 8 bases match TRBD1. Germline CDR1 is SGHRS and CDR2 is YFSETQ. The CDR3 contains 13 residues. The CDR3 sequence is CASGLSTGDGYTF. In DNA form, the CDR3 reads TGCGCCAGCGGCTTGTCGACAGGGGATGGCTACACCTTC.

This clonotype was counted a few times. This may be a read error, as it is one base from a much larger clone. The chain carries TRBV29-1 and TRBJ2-6, with D possibly being TRBD1 (6 bases). Trimming cost V 4 bases and J 0 bases, with 13 bases left between them. The germline V gene has CDR1 SQVTM and CDR2 ANQGSEA. This CDR3 has 16 amino acids. The DNA of the CDR3 is TGCAGCGTTGGTGAGGACAGCCCCTCTGGGGCCAACGTCCTGACTTTC. It specifies CSVGEDSPSGANVLTF. Filled out from reference TRBV29-1 and TRBJ2-6, the complete variable domain reads SAVISQKPSRDICQRGTSLTIQCQVDSQVTMMFWYRQQPGQSLTLIATANQGSEATYESGFVIDKFPISRPNLTFSTLTVSNMSPEDSSIYLCSVGEDSPSGANVLTFGAGSRLTVL.

The count of this clonotype is one. The chain has TRBV6-5 and TRBJ2-3; D gene uncertain. Germline lookup yields CDR1 MNHEY and CDR2 SVGAGI. The ends were cut back, 5 bases at V and 2 bases at J, with 14 bases in the middle. The CDR3 runs to 15 residues. The CDR3 reads CASSLDAPATDTQYF. As DNA, the CDR3 is TGTGCCAGCAGTCTGGACGCCCCGGCCACAGATACGCAGTATTTT.

The chain couples TRBV10-3 to TRBJ2-1; the D is unclear. Trimming took 3 bases from V and 3 from J, leaving 12 bases between them. Germline lookup yields CDR1 ENHRY and CDR2 SYGVKD. The CDR3 sequence is 15 residues long. The chain's CDR3 is CAISDPWTDYNEQFF. The CDR3 nucleotides are TGTGCCATCAGTGATCCTTGGACCGACTACAATGAGCAGTTCTTC.

The chain is built from TRBV20-1 and TRBJ2-7; TRBD1 is a possible D gene (5 bases). V lost 2 bases to trimming and J lost 6 bases, with 8 bases between them. This CDR3 contains 11 residues. CDR1 DFQATT and CDR2 SNEGSKA come from the germline V gene (reference sequence). The CDR3 DNA sequence: TGCAGTGCTAGAATGGGGCTCGAGCAGTACTTC. Translated: CSARMGLEQYF.

This clonotype was recorded at least ten times. The rearrangement joins TRBV29-1 to TRBJ2-3; D might be TRBD2 (6 bases). This CDR3 is built from 13 residues. Germline CDR1 reads SQVTM; CDR2 reads ANQGSEA. With 4 bases removed from V and 2 bases from J, the gap between germline ends came to 10 bases. The CDR3 DNA sequence: TGCAGCGTTGTGGGGAGGTCCACAGATACGCAGTATTTT. This codes for CSVVGRSTDTQYF.

The chain has TRBV5-1 and TRBJ1-1, with 7 bases matching TRBD1. V gave up 4 bases and J gave up 3 bases; unmatched junction bases: 12. The germline V gene encodes CDR1 SGHRS and CDR2 YFSETQ. CDR3 size: 16 residues. The CDR3 here is CASSRLPRQGDTEAFF. In DNA form, the CDR3 reads TGCGCCAGCAGCCGTCTGCCACGACAGGGAGACACTGAAGCTTTCTTT.